This TCR beta chain comes out of a study of neoadjuvant anti-PD-1 for oral cavity cancer. The table came from immunoSEQ multiplex PCR; TCRdb's copy has only in-frame clones and leaves some out. The sample includes some 15,000 clones, around 75% seen only once; the top ten take nearly 3%. V was trimmed by 3 bases and J by 0 bases, leaving 9 bases between them. CDR1 is MNHEY, CDR2 SMNVEV, per germline (reference sequence). The CDR3 has 15 amino acids. The chain recombines TRBV27 with TRBJ1-5, with D unclear. The clonotype was recovered from a person between 40 and 79 years old with oral cavity squamous cell carcinoma. Here the sequenced sample was PBMCs, taken before nivolumab (anti-PD-1) treatment. The CDR3: CASSLVQYSNQPQHF. Here the CDR3 DNA reads TGTGCCAGCAGTTTGGTTCAGTATAGCAATCAGCCCCAGCATTTT.